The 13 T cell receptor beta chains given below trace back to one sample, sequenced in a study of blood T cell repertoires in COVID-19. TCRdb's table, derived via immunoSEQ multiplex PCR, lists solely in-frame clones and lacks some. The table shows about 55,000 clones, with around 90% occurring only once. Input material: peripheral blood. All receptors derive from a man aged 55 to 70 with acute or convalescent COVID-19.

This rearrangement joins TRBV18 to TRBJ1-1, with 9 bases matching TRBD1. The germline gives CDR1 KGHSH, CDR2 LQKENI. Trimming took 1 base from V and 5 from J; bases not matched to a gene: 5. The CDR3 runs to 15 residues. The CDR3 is CASSPRDRAWTEAFF. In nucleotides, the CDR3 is TGTGCCAGCTCACCACGGGACAGGGCTTGGACTGAAGCTTTCTTT.

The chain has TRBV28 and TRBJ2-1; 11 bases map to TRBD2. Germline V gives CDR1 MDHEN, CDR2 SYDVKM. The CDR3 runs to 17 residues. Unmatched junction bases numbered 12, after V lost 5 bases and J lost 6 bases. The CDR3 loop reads CASSPITLAGAGNEQFF. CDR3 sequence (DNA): TGTGCCAGCAGTCCTATCACACTAGCGGGAGCTGGCAATGAGCAGTTCTTC.

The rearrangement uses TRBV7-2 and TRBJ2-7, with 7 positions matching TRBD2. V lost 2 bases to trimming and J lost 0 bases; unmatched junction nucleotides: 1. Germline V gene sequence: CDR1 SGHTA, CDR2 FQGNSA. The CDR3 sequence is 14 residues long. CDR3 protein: CASSLLAASYEQYF. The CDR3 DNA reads TGTGCCAGCAGCTTACTAGCGGCCTCCTACGAGCAGTACTTC.

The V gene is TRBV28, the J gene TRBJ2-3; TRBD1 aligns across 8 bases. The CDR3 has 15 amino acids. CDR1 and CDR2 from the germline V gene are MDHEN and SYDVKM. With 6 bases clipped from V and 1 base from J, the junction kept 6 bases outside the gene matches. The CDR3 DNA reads TGTGCCAGCAGCCGACCGACAGGGGGCACAGATACGCAGTATTTT. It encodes CASSRPTGGTDTQYF.

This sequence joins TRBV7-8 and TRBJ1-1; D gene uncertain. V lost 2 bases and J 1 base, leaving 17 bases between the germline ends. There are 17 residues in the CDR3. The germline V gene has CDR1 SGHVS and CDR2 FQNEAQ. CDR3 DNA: TGTGCCAGCAGCTTATTAGAGGATGAAACTGCGAACACTGAAGCTTTCTTT. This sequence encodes CASSLLEDETANTEAFF.

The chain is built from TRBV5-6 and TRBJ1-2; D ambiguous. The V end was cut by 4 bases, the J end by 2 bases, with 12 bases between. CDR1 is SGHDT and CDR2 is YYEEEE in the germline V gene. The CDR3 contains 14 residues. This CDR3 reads CASSPRATNYGYTF. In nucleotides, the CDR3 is TGTGCCAGCAGCCCTAGAGCGACGAACTATGGCTACACCTTC. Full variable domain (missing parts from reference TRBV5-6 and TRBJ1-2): DAGVTQSPTHLIKTRGQQVTLRCSPKSGHDTVSWYQQALGQGPQFIFQYYEEEERQRGNFPDRFSGHQFPNYSSELNVNALLLGDSALYLCASSPRATNYGYTFGSGTRLTVV.

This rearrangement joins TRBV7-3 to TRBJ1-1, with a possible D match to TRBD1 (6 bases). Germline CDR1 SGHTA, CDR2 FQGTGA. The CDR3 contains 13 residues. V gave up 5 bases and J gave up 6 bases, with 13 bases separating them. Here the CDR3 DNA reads TGTGCCAGCAGCGTGACAGGTAGTTCTGAAGCTTTCTTT. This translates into CASSVTGSSEAFF.

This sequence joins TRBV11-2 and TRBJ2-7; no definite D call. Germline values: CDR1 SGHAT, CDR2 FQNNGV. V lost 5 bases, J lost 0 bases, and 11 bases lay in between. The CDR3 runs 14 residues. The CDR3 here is CASSHYVSSYEQYF. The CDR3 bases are TGTGCCAGCAGCCACTACGTGAGCTCCTACGAGCAGTACTTC.

The CDR3 DNA reads TGCGCCAGCAGCCAGGGACAGGCGGGGTACGAGCAGTACTTC. Amino acids: CASSQGQAGYEQYF. J is TRBJ2-7 and V is TRBV4-3; TRBD1 matches at 8 bases. J lost 4 bases, V lost 3 bases, and 5 bases had no gene match. Germline V gene sequence: CDR1 LGHNA, CDR2 YSLEER. This CDR3 is built from 14 residues.

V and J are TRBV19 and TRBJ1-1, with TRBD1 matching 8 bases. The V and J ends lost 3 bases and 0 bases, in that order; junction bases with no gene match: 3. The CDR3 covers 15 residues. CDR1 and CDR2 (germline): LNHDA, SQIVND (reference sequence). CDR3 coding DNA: TGTGCCAGTAGTATCGGGACAGGTCTGAACACTGAAGCTTTCTTT. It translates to CASSIGTGLNTEAFF.

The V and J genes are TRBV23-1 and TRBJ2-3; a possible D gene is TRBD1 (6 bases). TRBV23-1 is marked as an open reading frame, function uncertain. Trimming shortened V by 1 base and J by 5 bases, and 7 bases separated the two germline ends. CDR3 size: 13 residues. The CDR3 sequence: CASSQFRGDTQYF. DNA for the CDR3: TGCGCCAGCAGTCAATTCAGGGGAGATACGCAGTATTTT.

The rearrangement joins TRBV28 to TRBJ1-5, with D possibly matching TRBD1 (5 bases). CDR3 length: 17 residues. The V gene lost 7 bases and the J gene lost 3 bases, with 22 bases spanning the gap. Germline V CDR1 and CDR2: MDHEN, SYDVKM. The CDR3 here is CASTIMEGRDFNQPQHF. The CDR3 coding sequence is TGTGCCAGCACCATCATGGAAGGAAGGGACTTCAATCAGCCCCAGCATTTT.

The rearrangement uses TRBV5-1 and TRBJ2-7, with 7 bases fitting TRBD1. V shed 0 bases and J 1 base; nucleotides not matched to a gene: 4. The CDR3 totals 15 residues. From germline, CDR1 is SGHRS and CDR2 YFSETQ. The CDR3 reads CASSLDGQESYEQYF. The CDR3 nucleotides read TGCGCCAGCAGCTTGGACGGACAGGAGTCCTACGAGCAGTACTTC.